Below are 17 T cell receptor beta chains sequenced from a single sample in a study of blood T cell repertoires in COVID-19. Produced via immunoSEQ multiplex PCR; TCRdb's table is partial and in-frame only. The repertoire holds under 60,000 clones, with roughly 87% as singletons. Sequencing was performed on peripheral blood. All receptors come from a human donor with acute or convalescent COVID-19. The donor label of this sample is uncertain.

This clone has only one observation. This chain connects TRBV18 to TRBJ1-1; the match to TRBD1 covers 7 bases. V lost 4 bases, J lost 7 bases, and 12 bases stayed unmatched. The CDR3 loop spans 15 amino acids. The germline CDR1 and CDR2 sequences are KGHSH and LQKENI. CDR3 DNA sequence: TGTGCCAGCTCACGACGGGGGACAGAGGGTGGTGAAGCTTTCTTT. It codes for CASSRRGTEGGEAFF.

The rearrangement joins TRBV27 to TRBJ1-1; possibly TRBD1 for D (6 bases). Trimming left V 6 bases short and J 5 bases short, with 16 bases between. The germline V gene has CDR1 MNHEY and CDR2 SMNVEV (reference sequence). The CDR3 spans 14 residues. For the CDR3, the DNA is TGTGCCAGCAGCCGTCGACAGGAGGTAACTGAAGCTTTCTTT. This translates into CASSRRQEVTEAFF.

V usage is TRBV15 and J usage is TRBJ2-7, with 7 nucleotides matching TRBD1. The ends lost 3 bases at V and 2 bases at J; junction bases unmatched: 4. The CDR3 contains 14 residues. Germline V gene lookup returns CDR1 LNHNV and CDR2 YYDKDF (reference sequence). In nucleotides, the CDR3 is TGTGCCACCAGCAGGGACAGGTGGGCCTACGAGCAGTACTTC. It translates to CATSRDRWAYEQYF.

The J gene is TRBJ2-7, the V gene TRBV7-3, with D uncertain. Per germline, CDR1 SGHTA and CDR2 FQGTGA. V was cut by 5 bases and J by 1 base, with 12 bases left in between. The CDR3 loop spans 14 amino acids. The CDR3 DNA follows: TGTGCCAGCAGCCCCTCCTCAGTTTCCTACGAGCAGTACTTC. Residues: CASSPSSVSYEQYF.

The DNA of the CDR3 is TGCGCCAGCAGCGAAGACAGGGTCACGGATACGCAGTATTTT. Translation gives CASSEDRVTDTQYF. The genes are TRBV5-1 and TRBJ2-3, with 7 positions matching TRBD1. The CDR3 is 14 residues long. The V gene end was trimmed by 4 bases and the J gene end by 6 bases; junction bases not matched to a gene: 8. Germline CDR1 SGHRS, CDR2 YFSETQ.

The genes are TRBV12-5 and TRBJ1-6, with 7 bases aligning to TRBD1. With 6 bases clipped from V and 10 bases from J, the junction kept 9 bases outside the gene matches. In germline, CDR1 is LGHNT, CDR2 FRNRAP. The CDR3 extends over 14 amino acids. The CDR3, as DNA: TGTGCTAGTGGCCCGGACAGGCCTGCGTCACCCCTCCACTTT. It translates to CASGPDRPASPLHF.

This sequence joins TRBV27 and TRBJ2-3; TRBD2 might be the D (5 bases). CDR1 MNHEY and CDR2 SMNVEV come from the germline V gene (reference sequence). V shed 4 bases and J shed 2 bases, with 16 bases lying between them. CDR3 size: 16 residues. CDR3 protein: CASSSDSYPVTDTQYF. The CDR3 DNA reads as TGTGCCAGCAGTTCGGACTCTTATCCCGTCACAGATACGCAGTATTTT.

This sequence joins TRBV28 and TRBJ2-7, with D tentatively TRBD2 (6 bases). Germline assignment: CDR1 MDHEN and CDR2 SYDVKM. With 6 bases removed from V and 2 bases from J, the gap between germline ends came to 8 bases. The CDR3 covers 12 residues. CDR3 nucleotide sequence: TGTGCCAGCAGCGCGGGAACCTACGAGCAGTACGTC. This codes for CASSAGTYEQYV.

This chain links TRBV28 with TRBJ1-4; perhaps TRBD1 as D (5 bases). This CDR3 contains 14 residues. V was cut by 6 bases and J by 4 bases, with 12 bases left in between. Germline CDR1 and CDR2: MDHEN and SYDVKM. The CDR3 is CASRTRGDNEKLFF. The CDR3 DNA is TGTGCCAGCAGGACTAGGGGAGATAATGAAAAACTGTTTTTT.

The V call is TRBV4-1, the J call TRBJ2-2, with 10 positions matching TRBD2. Germline assignment: CDR1 MGHRA and CDR2 YSYEKL. With 0 bases clipped from V and 0 bases from J, the junction kept 7 bases outside the gene matches. The CDR3 loop spans 19 amino acids. Here the CDR3 reads CASSQDWTSGFTNTGELFF. The CDR3 nucleotides are TGCGCCAGCAGCCAAGATTGGACTAGCGGATTTACGAACACCGGGGAGCTGTTTTTT.

This clone came up a few times. V usage is TRBV4-2 and J usage is TRBJ2-7; possible D gene TRBD2, 6 bases. This CDR3 contains 17 residues. V was cut by 1 base and J by 0 bases, with 16 bases left in between. CDR1 and CDR2 from the germline V gene are LGHNA and YNFKEQ. In DNA form, the CDR3 reads TGTGCCAGCAGCCAAGCGAGTAGCGGCTTCGTCTCCTACGAGCAGTACTTC. It encodes CASSQASSGFVSYEQYF.

The rearrangement joins TRBV5-4 to TRBJ2-7; weak D call: TRBD1 (5 bases). From germline, CDR1 is SGHNT and CDR2 YYREEE (reference sequence). This CDR3 comprises 14 residues. Between the trimmed V and J ends, which lost 5 bases and 2 bases, there was a span of 14 bases. The CDR3 here is CASRSGQGTYEQYF. Here the CDR3 DNA reads TGTGCCAGCAGAAGTGGACAAGGAACCTACGAGCAGTACTTC.

This chain links TRBV5-1 with TRBJ2-5; D gene unclear. The CDR3 spans 14 residues. Germline CDR1 reads SGHRS; CDR2 reads YFSETQ. The germline V and J ends were trimmed by 4 bases and 5 bases, with 15 bases remaining between them. As DNA, the CDR3 is TGCGCCAGCAGCAGCTTATCGGGTGGGGAGACCCAGTACTTC. Its translation: CASSSLSGGETQYF.

V usage is TRBV7-9 and J usage is TRBJ1-1; possibly TRBD1 for D (5 bases). Trimming removed 2 bases from V and 1 base from J, with 8 bases in between. CDR1 and CDR2 (germline): SEHNR, FQNEAQ (reference sequence). This CDR3 is built from 14 residues. The CDR3 bases are TGTGCCAGCAGCTTAACTACAGGGAACACTGAAGCTTTCTTT. It yields the protein CASSLTTGNTEAFF.

The rearrangement uses TRBV7-9 and TRBJ1-2; maybe TRBD1 (6 bases). Germline V gene lookup returns CDR1 SEHNR and CDR2 FQNEAQ (reference sequence). The CDR3 is made up of 14 amino acids. Between the trimmed V and J ends, which lost 0 bases and 5 bases, there was a span of 10 bases. CDR3: CASSLADSTYGYTF. For the CDR3, the DNA is TGTGCCAGCAGCTTAGCGGACAGTACGTATGGCTACACCTTC.

This clone was observed once. The chain combines TRBV7-6 with TRBJ2-2; 7 nucleotides match TRBD1. The V gene's germline CDR1 is SGHVS and CDR2 FNYEAQ. V shed 5 bases, J shed 6 bases, and the junction held 9 bases outside the gene matches. The CDR3 has 15 amino acids. The CDR3 DNA follows: TGTGCCAGCAGCCTGACAGGGAAAGAGGCCGGGGAGCTGTTTTTT. Translated: CASSLTGKEAGELFF.

A note on this clone: The junction differs from germline at one of its ends, possibly a read error. This sequence joins TRBV5-1 and TRBJ1-2; 7 positions agree with TRBD1. The CDR3 contains 13 residues. Germline CDR1 and CDR2: SGHRS and YFSETQ. As DNA, the CDR3 is TGCGCCAGCAGCTCGTCGGACAGGTATGACTACACCTTC. The encoded protein is CASSSSDRYDYTF.